This T cell receptor (beta chain) was sequenced during a study of T cell repertoires in cytomegalovirus infection. As for the study in general: CMV infection together with matching HLA type was indicated by public TCR beta signatures. Study-level findings and limits: The ex vivo response showed dominance by HLA-C-restricted CMV-specific TCR beta clonotypes. Carriers of CMV plus the relevant HLA were identified by cumulative public TCR beta family frequency.

The count of this clonotype is one. The antigen is not known. This CDR3 comprises 15 residues. V was clipped by 7 bases and J by 4 bases, with 18 bases between them. The germline CDR1 and CDR2 sequences are MDHEN and SYDVKM. Using its own MiXCR run on the reads, TCRdb lists one record per CDR3 protein. This table holds hundreds of thousands of distinct CDR3 sequences, roughly 26% found once. The TCR sequence derives from a human donor in good health (CMV status not recorded). Some clones in this sample may be carry-over from other donors' samples. This chain uses TRBV28 with TRBJ2-3, with D possibly being TRBD1 or TRBD2 (5 bases each). Sequenced sample: CD8+ T cells from PBMCs. CDR3 nucleotide sequence: TGTGCCAGCACCCTCGGGATAGCGACAGCAGATACGCAGTATTTT. Protein: CASTLGIATADTQYF.